A selection of T cell receptor beta chains follows, all from one sample in a study of blood T cells in healthy people across ages. TCRdb reprocessed the 5' RACE reads via MiXCR and lists one record per CDR3 protein. The sample yields under 2,000,000 distinct CDR3 sequences, about 49% seen once. The sequencing sample was made of blood. Receptors were obtained from a woman between 40 and 55 years old in good health. Each CDR3 is given with its conserved first and last residue. Fields, in order: D gene, J gene, V gene, clone size, CDR3 protein, CDR3 DNA. A D gene is named only where the DNA matches it firmly. Part of the rows lack a size; the others show once, few, many or a class for expanded clones.

D gene: TRBD2; J gene: TRBJ2-7; V gene: TRBV4-2; clone size: few; CDR3 protein: CASSQSSGGAQEQYF; CDR3 DNA: TGTGCCAGCAGCCAGTCTAGCGGGGGGGCTCAGGAGCAGTACTTC
D gene: .; J gene: TRBJ1-2; V gene: TRBV7-3; clone size: .; CDR3 protein: CASSLSGRGSGYTF; CDR3 DNA: TGTGCCAGCAGCTTATCGGGCAGGGGAAGTGGCTACACCTTC
D gene: TRBD1; J gene: TRBJ1-1; V gene: TRBV20-1; clone size: .; CDR3 protein: CSASETPTGTRTEAFF; CDR3 DNA: TGCAGTGCTAGCGAAACTCCGACAGGGACTAGGACTGAAGCTTTCTTT
D gene: .; J gene: TRBJ1-1; V gene: TRBV3-1; clone size: once; CDR3 protein: CARRGGGVTEAFF; CDR3 DNA: TGTGCCAGGAGGGGCGGCGGGGTCACTGAAGCTTTCTTT
D gene: .; J gene: TRBJ2-5; V gene: TRBV5-1; clone size: few; CDR3 protein: CASTLPGGQETQYF; CDR3 DNA: TGCGCCAGCACCCTGCCTGGGGGCCAAGAGACCCAGTACTTC
D gene: TRBD2; J gene: TRBJ2-7; V gene: TRBV27; clone size: many; CDR3 protein: CASSPGGPYEQYF; CDR3 DNA: TGTGCCAGCAGTCCGGGGGGGCCCTACGAGCAGTACTTC
D gene: .; J gene: TRBJ2-2; V gene: TRBV4-3; clone size: .; CDR3 protein: CASSQETGSYTGELFF; CDR3 DNA: TGCGCCAGCAGCCAGGAAACAGGGTCCTACACCGGGGAGCTGTTTTTT
D gene: .; J gene: TRBJ1-1; V gene: TRBV29-1; clone size: .; CDR3 protein: CSVEYGFLVGHTEAFF; CDR3 DNA: TGCAGCGTTGAATATGGCTTCCTGGTCGGGCACACTGAAGCTTTCTTT
D gene: TRBD1; J gene: TRBJ1-5; V gene: TRBV20-1; clone size: .; CDR3 protein: CSVDRESSNQPQHF; CDR3 DNA: TGCAGTGTGGACAGGGAGTCTAGCAATCAGCCCCAGCATTTT
D gene: TRBD1; J gene: TRBJ1-1; V gene: TRBV29-1; clone size: .; CDR3 protein: CSVGTGTGEGEAFF; CDR3 DNA: TGCAGCGTTGGGACCGGGACAGGGGAGGGTGAAGCTTTCTTT
D gene: .; J gene: TRBJ2-5; V gene: TRBV29-1; clone size: .; CDR3 protein: CSADFYGGSGETQYF; CDR3 DNA: TGCAGCGCTGATTTTTATGGGGGGTCCGGGGAGACCCAGTACTTC
D gene: .; J gene: TRBJ2-6; V gene: TRBV7-9; clone size: .; CDR3 protein: CASSHVGVGANVLTF; CDR3 DNA: TGTGCCAGCAGCCATGTCGGTGTGGGGGCCAACGTCCTGACTTTC
D gene: .; J gene: TRBJ1-1; V gene: TRBV7-6; clone size: .; CDR3 protein: CASSLGATNTEAFF; CDR3 DNA: TGTGCCAGCAGCTTGGGGGCTACGAACACTGAAGCTTTCTTT
D gene: .; J gene: TRBJ2-3; V gene: TRBV6-5; clone size: few; CDR3 protein: CASSSPWGNTDTQYF; CDR3 DNA: TGTGCCAGCAGTTCCCCGTGGGGCAACACAGATACGCAGTATTTT
D gene: TRBD1; J gene: TRBJ1-4; V gene: TRBV28; clone size: few; CDR3 protein: CASFNRGYEKLFF; CDR3 DNA: TGTGCCAGCTTTAACAGGGGATACGAAAAACTGTTTTTT
D gene: .; J gene: TRBJ2-2; V gene: TRBV9; clone size: .; CDR3 protein: CASSVSGTLNTGELFF; CDR3 DNA: TGTGCCAGCAGCGTAAGTGGGACCCTAAACACCGGGGAGCTGTTTTTT
D gene: TRBD2; J gene: TRBJ2-4; V gene: TRBV20-1; clone size: few; CDR3 protein: CSAQLAGGPKNIQYF; CDR3 DNA: TGCAGTGCTCAGCTAGCGGGGGGGCCAAAAAACATTCAGTACTTC
D gene: TRBD1; J gene: TRBJ1-2; V gene: TRBV7-9; clone size: .; CDR3 protein: CASSSDRDRGYGYTF; CDR3 DNA: TGTGCCAGCAGCTCCGACCGGGACAGGGGCTATGGCTACACCTTC
D gene: .; J gene: TRBJ2-7; V gene: TRBV7-9; clone size: .; CDR3 protein: CASSLRSAGRHYEQYF; CDR3 DNA: TGTGCCAGCAGCTTACGTTCGGCGGGACGCCACTACGAGCAGTACTTC
D gene: .; J gene: TRBJ2-3; V gene: TRBV7-2; clone size: .; CDR3 protein: CASSANTGTDTQYF; CDR3 DNA: TGTGCCAGCAGCGCGAACACAGGCACAGATACGCAGTATTTT
D gene: .; J gene: TRBJ2-5; V gene: TRBV15; clone size: few; CDR3 protein: CATSRDREETQYF; CDR3 DNA: TGTGCCACCAGCAGAGACAGGGAAGAGACCCAGTACTTC
D gene: .; J gene: TRBJ2-3; V gene: TRBV5-5; clone size: .; CDR3 protein: CASSSKDSTDTQYF; CDR3 DNA: TGTGCCAGCAGCTCAAAGGACAGCACAGATACGCAGTATTTT
D gene: .; J gene: TRBJ1-2; V gene: TRBV4-3; clone size: few; CDR3 protein: CASSQADRPNYGYTF; CDR3 DNA: TGCGCCAGCAGCCAGGCAGACAGGCCTAACTATGGCTACACCTTC
D gene: .; J gene: TRBJ2-7; V gene: TRBV5-1; clone size: once; CDR3 protein: CASSSVVDIQQYF; CDR3 DNA: TGCGCCAGCAGCTCGGTGGTTGATATCCAGCAGTACTTC
D gene: TRBD2; J gene: TRBJ2-3; V gene: TRBV20-1; clone size: .; CDR3 protein: CSARNPGGTTDTQYF; CDR3 DNA: TGCAGTGCCAGAAACCCGGGGGGAACCACAGATACGCAGTATTTT
D gene: .; J gene: TRBJ2-7; V gene: TRBV7-9; clone size: .; CDR3 protein: CASSLRGVIGNEQYF; CDR3 DNA: TGTGCCAGCAGCTTAAGGGGAGTTATTGGTAACGAGCAGTACTTC